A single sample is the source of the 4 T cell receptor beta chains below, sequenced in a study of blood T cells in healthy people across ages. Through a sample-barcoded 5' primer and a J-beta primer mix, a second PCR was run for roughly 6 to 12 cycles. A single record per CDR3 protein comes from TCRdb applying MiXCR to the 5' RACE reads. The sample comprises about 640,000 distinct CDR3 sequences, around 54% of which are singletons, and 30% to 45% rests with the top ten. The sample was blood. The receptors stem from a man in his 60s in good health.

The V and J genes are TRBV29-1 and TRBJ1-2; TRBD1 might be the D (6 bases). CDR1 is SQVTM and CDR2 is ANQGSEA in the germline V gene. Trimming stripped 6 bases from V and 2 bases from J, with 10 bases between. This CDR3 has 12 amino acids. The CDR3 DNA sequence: TGCAGCGTCATAACAGGGAACTATGGCTACACCTTC. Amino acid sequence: CSVITGNYGYTF.

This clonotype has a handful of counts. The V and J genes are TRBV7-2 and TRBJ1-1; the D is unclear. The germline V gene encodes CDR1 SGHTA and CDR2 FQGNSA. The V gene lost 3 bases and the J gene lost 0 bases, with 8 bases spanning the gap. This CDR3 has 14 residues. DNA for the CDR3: TGTGCCAGCAGCTTGTCGACGTTGAACACTGAAGCTTTCTTT. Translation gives CASSLSTLNTEAFF. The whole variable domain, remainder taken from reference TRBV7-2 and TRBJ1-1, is GAGVSQSPSNKVTEKGKDVELRCDPISGHTALYWYRQSLGQGLEFLIYFQGNSAPDKSGLPSDRFSAERTGGSVSTLTIQRTQQEDSAVYLCASSLSTLNTEAFFGQGTRLTVV.

The CDR3 sequence is CASSILAGETQYF. CDR3 in DNA: TGTGCCAGCAGCATACTAGCCGGGGAGACCCAGTACTTC. The J gene is TRBJ2-5, the V gene TRBV7-2; possibly TRBD2 for D (6 bases). Trimming left V 5 bases short and J 5 bases short, with 12 bases between. Germline CDR1 reads SGHTA; CDR2 reads FQGNSA. This CDR3 is built from 13 residues.

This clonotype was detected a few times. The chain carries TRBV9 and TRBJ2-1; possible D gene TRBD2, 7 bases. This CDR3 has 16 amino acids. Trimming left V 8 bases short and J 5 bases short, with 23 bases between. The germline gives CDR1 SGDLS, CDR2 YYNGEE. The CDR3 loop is CASQPGGTGGHNEQFF. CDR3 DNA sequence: TGTGCCAGTCAGCCTGGGGGGACGGGGGGCCACAATGAGCAGTTCTTC.